Included here is one TCR beta chain sequence, with context. This CDR3 has 14 amino acids. V was trimmed by 4 bases and J by 1 base, leaving 11 bases between them. Germline CDR1 SGHDT, CDR2 YYEEEE. Generated by immunoSEQ multiplex PCR, the TCRdb table keeps only in-frame clones and is missing some. Of about 400,000 clones listed, around nine tenths were seen once; the top ten hold less than 2%. The data stem from a study of blood T cell repertoires in COVID-19. For the study at large: T cells, B-cell-depleted T cells, or PBMCs provided the cDNA or gDNA that served as material.

This clonotype originated in a woman in her twenties or thirties who had recovered from COVID-19. V usage is TRBV5-6 and J usage is TRBJ1-1; the D gene is possibly TRBD1 (6 bases). Sequencing was carried out using PBMCs or T cells enriched from blood (not recorded which). Here the CDR3 reads CASSTGQSNTEAFF. The CDR3 nucleotides are TGTGCCAGCAGCACAGGACAGTCGAACACTGAAGCTTTCTTT.